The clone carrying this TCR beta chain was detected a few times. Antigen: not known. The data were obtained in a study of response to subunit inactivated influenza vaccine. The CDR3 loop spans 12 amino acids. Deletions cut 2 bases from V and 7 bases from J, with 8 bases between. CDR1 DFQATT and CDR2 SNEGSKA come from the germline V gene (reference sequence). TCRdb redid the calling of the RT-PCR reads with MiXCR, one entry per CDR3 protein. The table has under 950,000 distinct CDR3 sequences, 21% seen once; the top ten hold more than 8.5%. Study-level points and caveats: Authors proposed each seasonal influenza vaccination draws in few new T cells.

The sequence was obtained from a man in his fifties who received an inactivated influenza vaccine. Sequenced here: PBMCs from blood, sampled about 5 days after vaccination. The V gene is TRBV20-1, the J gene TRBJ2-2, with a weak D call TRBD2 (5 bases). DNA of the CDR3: TGCAGTGCTAGATTAGCGCACGGGGAGCTGTTTTTT. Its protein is CSARLAHGELFF.